This record looks at one TCR beta chain sequence and its context. This clonotype was picked up many times. What antigen it recognizes has not been identified. No base quality information exists; no much larger clone differs at one position. These data come from a study of regulatory T cells in long-lasting Graves disease (dated by TCRdb to the early 2020s). With respect to the entire study: Antithyroid drugs had been taken for less than 3 months by newly diagnosed Graves' disease patients. The study was registered as a clinical trial and conducted in China. Peripheral blood TCR sequencing and RNA sequencing compared persistent Graves' disease patients with newly diagnosed Graves' disease patients. A total of approximately 35 samples underwent TCR sequencing: around 13 from persistent and roughly 20 from newly diagnosed Graves' disease patients.

The V and J ends are trimmed by 6 bases and 9 bases, leaving 15 bases between them. From its cysteine to its phenylalanine, the CDR3 spans 12 amino acids. This entry keeps only the CDR3 DNA: 36 bases, framed from base 1. Taken from the germline V gene (reference sequence), the CDR1 and CDR2 loops are DFQATT and SNEGSKA. What the research found in general, with its limitations: Only the TCR beta chain was sequenced and analyzed. Patients with persistent disease shared more public clonotypes (around 2,700) than newly diagnosed patients did (966). Compared with newly diagnosed patients, patients with persistent Graves' disease had lower TCR Shannon entropy and fewer highly expanded clones, which suggests clonal expansion. Because the primary lesion, thyroid tissue, could not be accessed, the study looked at peripheral blood alone. Preferential use of TRBV28, TRBJ1-2 and TRBJ2-5 was observed in persistent disease, whereas TRBV20-1 and TRBJ2-1 were favored in newly diagnosed disease. As a limitation, the authors acknowledged that the small sample size may reduce accuracy.

Library preparation used multiplex PCR. TCRdb lists the instrument as Illumina HiSeq 4000. iRepertoire HTBI primers and Arm-PCR amplification of CDR3 regions were used to construct TCR beta libraries. Gel purification was performed on PCR products prior to sequencing. In the original analysis: Gene usage analysis of CDR3 amino acid clonotypes relied on the roughly 67 TRBV and 13 to 15 TRBJ segments identified across samples. Filtered high-quality paired reads were merged into contigs using COPE and FqMerger. BLAST was used to align contigs to IMGT TRBV, TRBD and TRBJ reference genes, with CDR3 defined following IMGT. Clonotypes above 0.1% frequency were classified as highly expanded clones. Shannon entropy was used to measure repertoire diversity, and the Gini coefficient was used to measure V-J evenness. Clonotypes shared by more than one individual were considered public. TCRdb applied fastp at Q25 and MiXCR to the public reads, then kept only in-frame beta chains. Each CDR3 protein appears once, grouped with its most common genes and DNA. These V and J calls rely on TCRdb rather than the paper's analysis. This sample holds approximately 230,000 distinct CDR3 sequences; around 19% were observed only once. Around 21% of the sample is taken by the ten largest.

This sample's time point label indicates: newly diagnosed GD, antithyroid drugs for less than 3 months. RNA was extracted from PBMCs in TRIzol for both TCR sequencing and RNA sequencing. Graves' disease was diagnosed according to American Thyroid Association guidelines. Recruitment of patients was carried out at an endocrinology department in Xi'an, China. Each patient gave approximately 8.8 milliliters of peripheral blood, collected in an EDTA anticoagulant tube. PBMCs were isolated by Ficoll Paque Plus density gradient separation without further T cell sorting. RNA quality was checked with an Agilent 2100 Bioanalyzer and agarose gel, and concentration with a NanoDrop 2000.

The sequence came from a female donor with Graves disease. This specimen was peripheral blood mononuclear cells (PBMCs), taken at new diagnosis, from a patient treated with antithyroid drugs. Recombination joined TRBV20-1 with TRBJ2-1; TRBD2 is a possible D gene, resting on 5 matching bases. For the CDR3, the sequence is CSAARENTEQFF. The bases are TGCAGTGCCGCGAGGGAGAACACTGAGCAGTTCTTC.